The 2 T cell receptor beta chains listed next were all sequenced from one sample in a study of T cells in Graves' hyperthyroidism and ophthalmopathy. It was RNA transcripts that yielded the amplified TCR beta CDR3 regions. In the first-round RT-PCR of the TCR CDR3, the HTBI primer set was used. Using its own MiXCR run on the multiplex PCR reads, TCRdb lists one record per CDR3 protein. The data contain hundreds of thousands of distinct CDR3 sequences, 22% of them singletons. Sequenced input: blood. The receptors originated from a woman in her 70s with Graves' ophthalmopathy.

This clonotype was seen only a few times. V usage is TRBV12-3 or TRBV12-4 and J usage is TRBJ1-2; D is undetermined. V lost 4 bases and J lost 2, with 14 bases in between. This CDR3 has 15 residues. The CDR3 loop is CASSSTLSPNYGYTF. For the CDR3, the DNA is TGTGCCAGCAGTTCGACGCTGTCGCCCAACTATGGCTACACCTTC.

The chain joins TRBV3-1 to TRBJ2-2, with no clear D. The V end lost 0 bases, the J end lost 10 bases, and 12 bases lay between the germline ends. From germline, CDR1 is LGHDT and CDR2 YNNKEL (reference sequence). There are 14 residues in the CDR3. The CDR3 protein is CASSQDLWVPELFF. The CDR3 DNA is TGTGCCAGCAGCCAAGACCTTTGGGTCCCGGAGCTGTTTTTT.